This T cell receptor (beta chain) appears in the sequencing data of a study of shared T cell receptors in the human thymus. Here immunoSEQ multiplex PCR was the method, and the copy in TCRdb shows in-frame clones only, minus some. The table includes hundreds of thousands of clones, more than 75% detected once. The V end was cut by 2 bases, the J end by 6 bases, with 7 bases between. This CDR3 is 11 amino acids long. CDR1 is DFQATT, CDR2 SNEGSKA, per germline (reference sequence). This sample also belongs to another study, concerning human thymus T cells. From that study: Healthy Finnish infants undergoing corrective surgery for congenital heart defects were the donors. Corrective heart surgery yielded the resections from which the thymus tissue came.

The sequenced material came from thymocytes. The clonotype comes from a boy under two years old with a congenital heart defect. The chain carries TRBV20-1 and TRBJ1-1; D gene ambiguous. The CDR3 here is CSARQSPEAFF. The CDR3 DNA follows: TGCAGTGCTAGACAATCCCCTGAAGCTTTCTTT.